Listed below are T cell receptor beta chains from one sample, sequenced in a study of T cells in Graves' hyperthyroidism and ophthalmopathy. TCRdb re-called the multiplex PCR reads through MiXCR, storing one row per CDR3 protein. The profile shows more than 300,000 distinct CDR3 sequences, less than 20% of them singletons. Sequencing was carried out using blood. The receptors derive from a man younger than 30 with Graves' ophthalmopathy. CDR3s include the opening cysteine and the closing phenylalanine or tryptophan. Fields, in order: J gene, clone size, D gene, V gene, CDR3 protein, CDR3 DNA. The D gene is left open where the match is weak. Part of the rows lack a size; the others show once, few, many or a class for expanded clones.

>TRBJ2-3|-|TRBD1|TRBV7-3
CASSPGTGSLDTQYF
TGTGCCAGCAGCCCCGGGACAGGGAGTCTAGATACGCAGTATTTT
>TRBJ1-2|-|-|TRBV7-8
CASSPNGGGAGGYTF
TGTGCCAGCAGCCCTAATGGGGGGGGCGCAGGTGGCTACACCTTC
>TRBJ1-1|many|-|TRBV6-1
CATIRGSLGNTEAFF
TGTGCCACCATCAGAGGTTCCTTGGGGAACACTGAAGCTTTCTTT
>TRBJ1-3|many|-|TRBV12-3/TRBV12-4
CASSRDLKGAGNTIYF
TGTGCCAGCAGTCGGGACCTCAAGGGAGCTGGAAACACCATATATTTT
>TRBJ2-2|many|-|TRBV12-3/TRBV12-4
CASSLRQGGTGELFF
TGTGCCAGCAGTTTAAGGCAGGGCGGCACCGGGGAGCTGTTTTTT
>TRBJ2-3|-|TRBD1|TRBV7-3
CASSPTGGRDTQYF
TGTGCCAGCAGCCCGACAGGGGGCAGGGATACGCAGTATTTT
>TRBJ2-5|-|TRBD1|TRBV6-2/TRBV6-3
CASSLDSGTGVTRETQYF
TGTGCCAGCAGTTTAGACTCCGGGACAGGGGTTACTCGGGAGACCCAGTACTTC
>TRBJ1-5|many|-|TRBV15
CATSRATRTDSNQPQHF
TGTGCCACCAGCAGAGCCACTCGGACAGATAGCAATCAGCCCCAGCATTTT
>TRBJ1-6|many|TRBD1|TRBV20-1
CSARDRGQYSPLHF
TGCAGTGCTAGAGACAGGGGGCAGTATTCACCCCTCCACTTT
>TRBJ1-1|many|-|TRBV12-3/TRBV12-4
CASSPTGSWTEAFF
TGTGCCAGCAGTCCGACGGGGAGTTGGACTGAAGCTTTCTTT
>TRBJ1-2|many|-|TRBV28
CASSGRANYGYTF
TGTGCCAGCTCAGGAAGAGCTAACTATGGCTACACCTTC
>TRBJ1-2|many|TRBD1|TRBV5-1
CASSFQRDSLYGYTF
TGCGCCAGCAGCTTTCAACGGGACAGCCTCTATGGCTACACCTTC
>TRBJ2-2|many|TRBD2|TRBV3-1
CASSQPLTSGSTGELFF
TGTGCCAGCAGCCAACCCCTGACTAGCGGAAGTACCGGGGAGCTGTTTTTT
>TRBJ2-3|few|-|TRBV11-2
CASRVAVGWDTQYF
TGTGCCAGCAGGGTAGCGGTGGGGTGGGATACGCAGTATTTT
>TRBJ2-7|once|TRBD1|TRBV20-1
CSARVHAGTGSYEQYF
TGCAGTGCTAGAGTTCATGCCGGGACAGGGTCCTACGAGCAGTACTTC
>TRBJ1-2|many|TRBD1|TRBV7-9
CASSPAQGDYGYTF
TGTGCCAGCAGCCCCGCGCAGGGGGACTATGGCTACACCTTC
>TRBJ1-2|few|-|TRBV5-1
CASSLGPNQDYGYTF
TGCGCCAGCAGCTTGGGGCCAAATCAGGACTATGGCTACACCTTC
>TRBJ2-3|many|TRBD2|TRBV12-3/TRBV12-4
CASSLRTTPGGTQYF
TGTGCCAGCAGTTTAAGGACAACCCCGGGGGGTACGCAGTATTTT
>TRBJ2-3|many|TRBD2|TRBV18
CASSRTSEGDTQYF
TGTGCCAGCTCGAGGACTAGCGAAGGAGATACGCAGTATTTT
>TRBJ2-7|many|-|TRBV6-1
CASTKDGTYSYEQYF
TGTGCCAGCACTAAAGATGGGACCTACTCCTACGAGCAGTACTTC
>TRBJ1-4|many|TRBD1|TRBV27
CASSSWTGGLDEKLFF
TGTGCCAGCAGTTCCTGGACAGGGGGCCTCGATGAAAAACTGTTTTTT
>TRBJ2-5|few|TRBD1|TRBV20-1
CSAQGGQGGETQYF
TGCAGTGCTCAGGGGGGACAGGGGGGAGAGACCCAGTACTTC
>TRBJ1-5|-|TRBD1|TRBV6-2/TRBV6-3
CASSYSFRGETQHF
TGTGCCAGCAGTTACTCGTTCAGGGGGGAGACCCAGCATTTT
>TRBJ1-1|-|-|TRBV6-4
CASSLPDPNTEAFF
TGTGCCAGCAGTTTGCCAGACCCGAACACTGAAGCTTTCTTT
>TRBJ2-7|many|TRBD2|TRBV20-1
CSARDWRGGPYEQYF
TGCAGTGCTAGAGATTGGCGGGGGGGCCCCTACGAGCAGTACTTC
>TRBJ1-5|many|-|TRBV28
CASLPVPGANQPQHF
TGTGCCAGCCTCCCCGTTCCGGGTGCGAATCAGCCCCAGCATTTT
>TRBJ2-7|many|TRBD1|TRBV9
CASSPPGTGGGEQYF
TGTGCCAGCAGCCCCCCCGGGACAGGGGGTGGCGAGCAGTACTTC
>TRBJ1-2|few|TRBD1|TRBV5-8
CASSLVTGSNYGYTF
TGTGCCAGCAGCTTGGTGACAGGGAGTAACTATGGCTACACCTTC
>TRBJ1-1|many|-|TRBV5-1
CASSAMDRNTEAFF
TGCGCCAGCAGCGCAATGGACAGGAACACTGAAGCTTTCTTT
>TRBJ1-2|many|-|TRBV12-3/TRBV12-4
CASSPTGLNYGYTF
TGTGCCAGCAGTCCCACGGGACTGAACTATGGCTACACCTTC
>TRBJ2-6|few|-|TRBV28
CASSAGRGISGANVLTF
TGTGCCAGCAGTGCGGGAAGAGGGATCTCTGGGGCCAACGTCCTGACTTTC